What follows is one T cell receptor (beta chain) and its context. This record comes from a study of T cell changes during pregnancy in multiple sclerosis. Assay: immunoSEQ multiplex PCR; the TCRdb copy retains only in-frame clones and omits some. This sample carries roughly 49,000 clones, 90% of them seen once, and the ten largest clones take roughly 1.5%. V was clipped by 10 bases and J by 2 bases; unmatched bases: 7. Germline-derived CDR1 and CDR2 are MRHNA and SNTAGT. CDR3 length equals 13 residues. This receptor was identified in a female donor in good health, enrolled as a control in a pregnancy study. V and J are TRBV6-4 and TRBJ2-7; 8 nucleotides agree with TRBD2. This sample comprised peripheral blood, obtained in the first trimester of pregnancy. The CDR3 protein is CATFFSGTYEQYF. DNA of the CDR3: TGTGCCACCTTTTTTAGCGGGACCTACGAGCAGTACTTC.